This T cell receptor (beta chain) was recorded in a study of OX40 agonist ivuxolimab in advanced cancers. The germline CDR1 and CDR2 sequences are SGHDN and FVKESK. V was shortened by 0 bases and J by 4 bases, with 6 bases between the two germline ends. There are 13 residues in the CDR3. TCRdb keeps only in-frame clones here, not all; method: immunoSEQ multiplex PCR. The sample yields 55,000 to 70,000 clones, around 86% seen once. The sequence was obtained from an adult with an advanced solid tumor such as melanoma, head and neck, liver or kidney cancer. The sample was CD4+ or CD8+ T cells sorted from blood, taken in a trial of the OX40 agonist ivuxolimab. V is TRBV14 and J is TRBJ1-2; unclear D gene. CDR3 amino acids: CASSQDQVYGYTF. The CDR3 nucleotides are TGTGCCAGCAGCCAAGATCAAGTCTATGGCTACACCTTC.